Below, 22 T cell receptor beta chains from the same sample are listed, as sequenced in a study of vaccination effects on CD4 cells after COVID-19. Assay: immunoSEQ multiplex PCR; the TCRdb copy retains only in-frame clones and omits some. The repertoire holds 42,000 or so clones, with 72% as singletons. For these TCRs, the target antigens are not known. The authors isolated CD4+ T cells after 10 days of culture. Participants were given two doses of BNT162b2 or mRNA-1273 vaccine. Sequenced material: CD4+ T cells from PBMCs cultured without peptide, taken after COVID-19 vaccination. The origin of the receptors is a human donor who received a COVID-19 vaccine.

The genes are TRBV6-1 and TRBJ2-3, with D possibly matching TRBD2 (6 bases). V was clipped by 2 bases and J by 2 bases, with 8 bases between them. CDR3 length: 14 residues. The germline CDR1 and CDR2 sequences are MNHNS and SASEGT. The CDR3 protein is CASSEPGVTDTQYF. The CDR3 DNA is TGTGCCAGCAGTGAACCGGGGGTCACAGATACGCAGTATTTT.

The J gene is TRBJ1-1, the V gene TRBV27, with D unresolved. Trimming pared 1 base from V and 5 bases from J, leaving 14 bases between. The CDR3 consists of 15 residues. Germline V lookup: CDR1 MNHEY, CDR2 SMNVEV (reference sequence). CDR3 protein: CASSLFSLPGTEAFF. In DNA form, the CDR3 reads TGTGCCAGCAGTTTATTTAGCCTCCCGGGAACTGAAGCTTTCTTT.

In this sample, this clone turned up a few times. The chain is built from TRBV7-9 and TRBJ1-1, with 9 bases that match TRBD1. The J segment lost 4 bases and the V segment lost 5 bases, leaving 5 bases of the junction unmatched. The CDR3 has 14 amino acids. Germline V gene lookup returns CDR1 SEHNR and CDR2 FQNEAQ (reference sequence). CDR3: CASSPQGAGTEAFF. CDR3 sequence (DNA): TGTGCCAGCAGCCCACAGGGGGCTGGCACTGAAGCTTTCTTT. Full variable domain (remainder filled in from reference TRBV7-9 and TRBJ1-1): DTGVSQNPRHKITKRGQNVTFRCDPISEHNRLYWYRQTLGQGPEFLTYFQNEAQLEKSRLLSDRFSAERPKGSFSTLEIQRTEQGDSAMYLCASSPQGAGTEAFFGQGTRLTVV.

The chain carries TRBV11-2 and TRBJ2-7; no reliable D call. CDR1 is SGHAT, CDR2 FQNNGV, per germline. The germline V and J ends were trimmed by 1 base and 7 bases, with 8 bases remaining between them. The CDR3 sequence is 12 residues long. As DNA, the CDR3 is TGTGCCAGCAGCTTAGTCTTCGGTGAGCAGTACTTC. Translation gives CASSLVFGEQYF.

The chain is built from TRBV5-1 and TRBJ2-7, with 7 bases that match TRBD1. In germline, CDR1 is SGHRS, CDR2 YFSETQ. With V trimmed by 7 bases and J by 3 bases, 4 bases remained unmatched. The CDR3 is 12 amino acids. The CDR3 loop is CASRTGDYEQYF. Here the CDR3 DNA reads TGCGCCAGCCGGACAGGCGACTACGAGCAGTACTTC.

The gene calls are TRBV6-5 and TRBJ2-1, with D unclear. The germline V gene has CDR1 MNHEY and CDR2 SVGAGI. The CDR3 consists of 13 residues. Trimming removed 2 bases at V and 6 bases at J, with 8 bases between. CDR3 nucleotide sequence: TGTGCCAGCAGTTACGGGCTAGTCAATGAGCAGTTCTTC. This translates into CASSYGLVNEQFF.

The chain carries TRBV19 and TRBJ1-2, with 12 bases identical to TRBD1. The length of the CDR3 is 15 residues. Germline V gene data show CDR1 as LNHDA and CDR2 as SQIVND (reference sequence). Trimming took 8 bases from V and 6 from J; bases not matched to a gene: 10. CDR3 loop: CASSAPGTGGHGYTF. CDR3 sequence (DNA): TGTGCCAGTTCCGCCCCCGGGACAGGGGGCCATGGCTACACCTTC. Combining the CDR3 with reference TRBV19 and TRBJ1-2 gives the whole variable domain DGGITQSPKYLFRKEGQNVTLSCEQNLNHDAMYWYRQDPGQGLRLIYYSQIVNDFQKGDIAEGYSVSREKKESFPLTVTSAQKNPTAFYLCASSAPGTGGHGYTFGSGTRLTVV.

This chain uses TRBV21-1 with TRBJ1-4; TRBD1 is taken as the D call from the table, unchecked against the DNA. TRBV21-1 is assigned pseudogene status. CDR3 length: 17 amino acids. The CDR3 loop reads CASSSRWYGRGAEKLFF. The CDR3 DNA sequence: TGTGCCAGCAGCTCCCGGTGGTATGGCAGGGGGGCGGAAAAACTGTTTTTT.

The V call is TRBV21-1, the J call TRBJ2-5; TRBD1 reflects the table's D call only, with no check against the DNA. TRBV21-1 is a pseudogene. This CDR3 is 13 amino acids long. This CDR3 reads CASSKGAHETQYF. The DNA for the CDR3 is TGTGCCAGCAGCAAAGGGGCACATGAGACCCAGTACTTC.

This clone was observed a few times. This chain links TRBV11-2 with TRBJ1-5; 7 bases match TRBD1. Germline CDR1 is SGHAT and CDR2 is FQNNGV. The V gene end was trimmed by 5 bases and the J gene end by 6 bases; junction bases not matched to a gene: 13. The CDR3 contains 16 residues. CDR3 nucleotides: TGTGCCAGCAGCCTAGGGACAGCCCTATTGGGTCAGCCCCAGCATTTT. Its protein product is CASSLGTALLGQPQHF.

This clone was found once. The gene calls are TRBV19 and TRBJ1-6, with a possible D match to TRBD1 (5 bases). The V end lost 6 bases, the J end lost 9 bases, and 9 bases lay between the germline ends. The germline gives CDR1 LNHDA, CDR2 SQIVND (reference sequence). The length of the CDR3 is 12 residues. CDR3 sequence (DNA): TGTGCCAGTAGGGAGGGGATTTCACCCCTCCACTTT. Protein sequence: CASREGISPLHF.

This chain links TRBV29-1 with TRBJ1-1; D might be TRBD1 (5 bases). The CDR3 totals 13 residues. CDR1 SQVTM and CDR2 ANQGSEA come from the germline V gene. The V and J ends lost 3 bases and 0 bases respectively, with 8 bases between them. The CDR3 loop is CSVDDSLNTEAFF. The CDR3 nucleotides are TGCAGCGTTGATGACAGCCTGAACACTGAAGCTTTCTTT.

This chain joins TRBV10-3 and TRBJ2-1, with 8 bases identical to TRBD1. The germline V gene has CDR1 ENHRY and CDR2 SYGVKD. Unmatched junction bases numbered 6, after V lost 8 bases and J lost 6 bases. The CDR3 loop spans 13 amino acids. CDR3 DNA: TGTGCCATCGGGACAGGTGCCCCCAATGAGCAGTTCTTC. It translates to CAIGTGAPNEQFF.

The chain uses TRBV3-1 (or the pseudogene TRBV3-2) and TRBJ2-5; TRBD2 aligns across 11 bases. The V gene end was trimmed by 6 bases and the J gene end by 4 bases; junction bases not matched to a gene: 16. Germline V CDR1 and CDR2: LGHDT, YNNKEL (reference sequence). The CDR3 sequence is 18 residues long. The CDR3 DNA follows: TGTGCCAGCAGACCCCAGGGAGTACTAGCGGGGGACAGAGAGACCCAGTACTTC. Translating it yields CASRPQGVLAGDRETQYF.

This clone was recorded only once. V usage is TRBV5-1 and J usage is TRBJ1-4, with 9 positions matching TRBD1. The ends lost 0 bases at V and 0 bases at J; junction bases unmatched: 3. The CDR3 has 17 residues. Germline V lookup: CDR1 SGHRS, CDR2 YFSETQ. CDR3 region: CASSLAGQGATNEKLFF. DNA of the CDR3: TGCGCCAGCAGCTTGGCGGGACAGGGTGCAACTAATGAAAAACTGTTTTTT.

This clone was observed a few times. The chain joins TRBV27 to TRBJ1-5; D call uncertain. The length of the CDR3 is 15 residues. CDR1 is MNHEY and CDR2 is SMNVEV in the germline V gene (reference sequence). V lost 5 bases and J lost 7, with 18 bases in between. The CDR3 reads CASSPGRIPGQPQHF. The CDR3 nucleotides read TGTGCCAGCAGTCCCGGACGGATCCCCGGGCAGCCCCAGCATTTT.

V is TRBV29-1 and J is TRBJ1-1; TRBD1 matches at 10 bases. This CDR3 has 14 amino acids. From germline, CDR1 is SQVTM and CDR2 ANQGSEA. J was trimmed by 1 base and V by 6 bases; bases with no gene match: 5. The CDR3: CSVGTGVGNTEAFF. The CDR3 nucleotides read TGCAGCGTCGGGACAGGGGTCGGGAACACTGAAGCTTTCTTT.

The rearrangement joins TRBV18 to TRBJ1-1; D perhaps matches TRBD1 (5 bases). The CDR3 contains 14 residues. With 2 bases removed from V and 4 bases from J, the gap between germline ends came to 11 bases. Germline CDR1 and CDR2: KGHSH and LQKENI. The DNA of the CDR3 is TGTGCCAGCTCACCATCGGGGGGAAGCACTGAAGCTTTCTTT. Translating it yields CASSPSGGSTEAFF.

The chain uses TRBV9 and TRBJ2-5; 12 bases map to TRBD1. Germline trimming cut 3 bases from V and 0 bases from J; bases unmatched to any gene: 9. Germline V CDR1 and CDR2: SGDLS, YYNGEE. This CDR3 has 18 amino acids. CDR3 nucleotide sequence: TGTGCCAGCAGCGACCCGGGACAGGGGGCGCGGTACCAAGAGACCCAGTACTTC. This translates into CASSDPGQGARYQETQYF.

The chain uses TRBV10-1 and TRBJ1-1, with TRBD1 as a possible D gene (6 bases). With 0 bases removed from V and 2 bases from J, the gap between germline ends came to 16 bases. Germline CDR1 WNHNN, CDR2 SYGVQD (reference sequence). This CDR3 has 17 residues. This chain's CDR3 is CASSESRAQGTNTEAFF. The CDR3 DNA is TGCGCCAGCAGTGAGTCACGAGCCCAGGGGACTAACACTGAAGCTTTCTTT.

This chain joins TRBV2 and TRBJ2-5; 8 nucleotides align to TRBD2. Losses at the gene ends were 6 bases for V and 5 bases for J; bases not matched to a gene: 5. The CDR3 loop spans 13 amino acids. The germline CDR1 and CDR2 sequences are SNHLY and FYNNEI. The CDR3 coding sequence is TGTGCCAGCAGCGGGGGGGCCAGGGAGACCCAGTACTTC. It yields the protein CASSGGARETQYF.

The chain carries TRBV18 and TRBJ2-1, with D possibly being TRBD2 (6 bases). Looked up from germline, CDR1 is KGHSH and CDR2 is LQKENI. The CDR3 runs to 15 residues. V gave up 1 base and J gave up 5 bases, with 12 bases separating them. The CDR3 reads CASSPQDYPDNEQFF. The CDR3 nucleotides read TGTGCCAGCTCACCACAGGACTATCCGGACAATGAGCAGTTCTTC.